These 28 T cell receptor beta chains were all obtained from the same sample, sequenced in a study of beta chain features in type 1 diabetes. Expressed TCRB transcripts got sequenced, as all isolated RNA was reverse transcribed. Sequencing used immunoSEQ multiplex PCR; TCRdb keeps in-frame clones, though not all of them. The profile shows around 430,000 clones, roughly 31% of them singletons. Input material: naive CD4+ T cells from blood. The source of these receptors is a man younger than 30 in good health.

This chain joins TRBV16 and TRBJ1-2; the match to TRBD1 covers 10 bases. The CDR3 consists of 12 residues. Germline CDR1 and CDR2: KGHSY and FQNENV. V gave up 4 bases and J gave up 12 bases; unmatched junction bases: 5. Here the CDR3 DNA reads TGTGCCAGCAGCCGAATGACAGGGGGCAACACCTTC. Translating gives CASSRMTGGNTF.

The table lists this clone with a few counts. The rearrangement joins TRBV30 to TRBJ1-1; D not resolved. Germline lookup yields CDR1 GTSNPN and CDR2 SVGIG (reference sequence). V was clipped by 0 bases and J by 2 bases, with 13 bases between them. The CDR3 has 15 amino acids. CDR3: CAWSVKGPRNTEAFF. The CDR3 nucleotides read TGTGCCTGGAGTGTGAAAGGGCCGAGAAACACTGAAGCTTTCTTT.

This clone showed up just a few times. The chain carries TRBV14 and TRBJ2-7, with 7 bases fitting TRBD1. The CDR3 is made up of 13 amino acids. The V gene's germline CDR1 is SGHDN and CDR2 FVKESK. V was pared by 1 base and J by 8 bases, with 5 bases of the junction left unmatched. The CDR3 region is CASSQGQGLKQYF. The CDR3 DNA reads TGTGCCAGCAGCCAAGGACAGGGTTTAAAGCAGTACTTC.

The V gene is TRBV7-9, the J gene TRBJ1-5; 9 bases align to TRBD1. The germline CDR1 and CDR2 sequences are SEHNR and FQNEAQ (reference sequence). V shed 4 bases and J 3 bases; nucleotides not matched to a gene: 7. The CDR3 runs 16 residues. In DNA form, the CDR3 reads TGTGCCAGCAGCTCTCCGGGACAGGGCTCCAATCAGCCCCAGCATTTT. It encodes CASSSPGQGSNQPQHF. Together with reference TRBV7-9 and TRBJ1-5, the CDR3 gives the full variable domain: DTGVSQNPRHKITKRGQNVTFRCDPISEHNRLYWYRQTLGQGPEFLTYFQNEAQLEKSRLLSDRFSAERPKGSFSTLEIQRTEQGDSAMYLCASSSPGQGSNQPQHFGDGTRLSIL.

This chain joins TRBV30 and TRBJ2-5; 9 bases align to TRBD1. The length of the CDR3 is 15 residues. Looked up from germline, CDR1 is GTSNPN and CDR2 is SVGIG (reference sequence). J lost 2 bases, V lost 4 bases, and 8 bases had no gene match. Written as DNA, the CDR3 is TGTGCCTGGAAGTCTAAGGGGACAGGGCAAGAGACCCAGTACTTC. Its translation: CAWKSKGTGQETQYF.

This chain links TRBV7-8 with TRBJ2-1; no clear D gene. This CDR3 has 12 residues. Trimming left V 2 bases short and J 10 bases short, with 9 bases between. Looked up from germline, CDR1 is SGHVS and CDR2 is FQNEAQ. The CDR3 region has the DNA TGTGCCAGCAGCTTATCCCCGGACGAGCAGTTCTTC. Protein: CASSLSPDEQFF.

This clone was detected a few times. The genes are TRBV28 and TRBJ2-7, with a tentative D call TRBD2 (5 bases). Trimming removed 2 bases from V and 3 bases from J, with 14 bases in between. Germline CDR1 reads MDHEN; CDR2 reads SYDVKM. CDR3 size: 15 residues. The CDR3 reads CASSLGGLQIYEQYF. The CDR3 region has the DNA TGTGCCAGCAGTTTAGGCGGACTCCAAATCTACGAGCAGTACTTC.

This clone was observed a handful of times. The rearrangement links TRBV7-9 to TRBJ2-1; the D call may be TRBD1 or TRBD2 (5 bases each). V dropped 5 bases and J dropped 7 bases, with 18 bases sitting between them. Germline V gene lookup returns CDR1 SEHNR and CDR2 FQNEAQ (reference sequence). This CDR3 comprises 15 residues. This CDR3 reads CASSLLGPAGNEQFF. CDR3 DNA sequence: TGTGCCAGCAGCCTCTTGGGACCGGCTGGGAATGAGCAGTTCTTC.

The chain carries TRBV7-2 and TRBJ2-1, with 8 bases identical to TRBD1. This CDR3 has 15 residues. CDR1 SGHTA and CDR2 FQGNSA come from the germline V gene. V was clipped by 4 bases and J by 9 bases; unmatched bases: 11. CDR3 bases: TGTGCCAGCAGCTCGGAGGACAGGGAACGACGTGAGCAGTTCTTC. Amino acid sequence: CASSSEDRERREQFF.

This chain connects TRBV9 to TRBJ2-1; D is perhaps TRBD1 or TRBD2 (5 bases each). Germline-derived CDR1 and CDR2 are SGDLS and YYNGEE. The CDR3 is 13 amino acids. Trimming shortened V by 0 bases and J by 9 bases, and 10 bases separated the two germline ends. CDR3 amino acids: CASSVAGALEQFF. The CDR3 nucleotides read TGTGCCAGCAGCGTAGCCGGGGCGCTTGAGCAGTTCTTC. Drawing the rest from reference TRBV9 and TRBJ2-1, the complete variable domain is DSGVTQTPKHLITATGQRVTLRCSPRSGDLSVYWYQQSLDQGLQFLIQYYNGEERAKGNILERFSAQQFPDLHSELNLSSLELGDSALYFCASSVAGALEQFFGPGTRLTVL.

The V call is TRBV5-1, the J call TRBJ2-1; TRBD2 aligns across 9 bases. Looked up from germline, CDR1 is SGHRS and CDR2 is YFSETQ. This CDR3 comprises 17 residues. J was trimmed by 1 base and V by 4 bases; bases with no gene match: 9. CDR3 nucleotide sequence: TGCGCCAGCAGCATGGAGGCCAGCGGGAGGTCCTACAATGAGCAGTTCTTC. It codes for CASSMEASGRSYNEQFF.

The rearrangement links TRBV9 to TRBJ1-3, with unresolved D. Looked up from germline, CDR1 is SGDLS and CDR2 is YYNGEE. The length of the CDR3 is 14 residues. V was pared by 0 bases and J by 5 bases, with 9 bases between. CDR3 sequence reads: CASSVVGVRNTIYF. The DNA for the CDR3 is TGTGCCAGCAGCGTAGTCGGGGTACGAAACACCATATATTTT.

The CDR3 loop reads CASSVVLAAYNEQFF. The DNA of the CDR3 is TGTGCCAGCAGCGTAGTTCTAGCGGCCTACAATGAGCAGTTCTTC. V gene TRBV9 combines with J gene TRBJ2-1; 7 bases line up with TRBD2. The length of the CDR3 is 15 residues. Germline V gene sequence: CDR1 SGDLS, CDR2 YYNGEE. The trim removed 0 bases at V and 2 bases at J, leaving 2 bases unmatched.

In its sample, this clone was seen once. The chain carries TRBV18 and TRBJ2-5; 7 bases agree with TRBD2. Germline V gives CDR1 KGHSH, CDR2 LQKENI. This CDR3 comprises 15 residues. V shed 4 bases, J shed 3 bases, and the junction held 8 bases outside the gene matches. For the CDR3, the DNA is TGTGCCAGCTCACAGAATCTAGCGGCCAAAGAGACCCAGTACTTC. Encoded protein: CASSQNLAAKETQYF.

The rearrangement links TRBV9 to TRBJ2-3; possibly TRBD2 for D (5 bases). V lost 2 bases and J 4 bases, leaving 17 bases between the germline ends. The V gene's germline CDR1 is SGDLS and CDR2 YYNGEE. The CDR3 runs 16 residues. CDR3 in amino acids: CASSVTAGGAPDTQYF. The CDR3 DNA reads as TGTGCCAGCAGCGTTACCGCAGGAGGAGCTCCAGATACGCAGTATTTT.

This clone was found once. The genes are TRBV10-1 and TRBJ2-1; D might be TRBD2 (5 bases). This CDR3 is 14 amino acids long. CDR1 is WNHNN, CDR2 SYGVQD, per germline (reference sequence). Deletions cut 2 bases from V and 6 bases from J, with 11 bases between. In nucleotides, the CDR3 is TGCGCCAGCAGTGAGCCGGACTTTCCCAATGAGCAGTTCTTC. It translates to CASSEPDFPNEQFF.

This clone was recorded a few times. This chain links TRBV18 with TRBJ2-3; maybe TRBD2 (6 bases). Germline assignment: CDR1 KGHSH and CDR2 LQKENI. V was pared by 6 bases and J by 5 bases, with 12 bases between. The CDR3 extends over 13 amino acids. In DNA form, the CDR3 reads TGTGCCAGCTCCCCCGTGGGGGGAGATACGCAGTATTTT. Protein sequence: CASSPVGGDTQYF.

V usage is TRBV6-6 and J usage is TRBJ1-2; D uncertain. The V end lost 6 bases, the J end lost 7 bases, and 18 bases lay between the germline ends. The V gene's germline CDR1 is MNHNY and CDR2 SVGAGI (reference sequence). The CDR3 loop spans 14 amino acids. The CDR3 protein is CASSHGIRSAGYTF. Here the CDR3 DNA reads TGTGCCAGCAGCCACGGAATCCGTAGTGCTGGCTACACCTTC.

The chain joins TRBV2 to TRBJ2-3; 14 bases are shared with TRBD2. This CDR3 spans 16 amino acids. Germline V CDR1 and CDR2: SNHLY, FYNNEI. V trimming: 9 bases; J trimming: 2 bases; junction bases outside the gene matches: 7. The DNA of the CDR3 is TGTGCCAGGGGACTAGCGGGAGTGGTGCACACAGATACGCAGTATTTT. This codes for CARGLAGVVHTDTQYF.

The rearrangement joins TRBV7-2 to TRBJ1-2, with unresolved D. The CDR3 covers 14 residues. The V gene lost 5 bases and the J gene lost 4 bases, with 14 bases spanning the gap. CDR1 and CDR2 from the germline V gene are SGHTA and FQGNSA. CDR3 loop: CASSPEVGSYGYTF. DNA of the CDR3: TGTGCCAGCAGCCCTGAGGTGGGGTCCTATGGCTACACCTTC.

V gene TRBV14 combines with J gene TRBJ2-1; 7 positions match TRBD2. This CDR3 contains 14 residues. CDR1 and CDR2 (germline): SGHDN, FVKESK. The ends lost 0 bases at V and 14 bases at J; junction bases unmatched: 10. CDR3 nucleotides: TGTGCCAGCAGCCAAGATATAGGGCTAGCGGTAAAGTTCTTC. Translated, it gives CASSQDIGLAVKFF.

This clone was picked up a small number of times. This same CDR3 is encoded by further DNA sequences in the sample. V is TRBV7-2 and J is TRBJ2-3; D is unresolved. V lost 0 bases to trimming and J lost 4 bases, with 5 bases between them. There are 13 residues in the CDR3. The germline V gene has CDR1 SGHTA and CDR2 FQGNSA. The CDR3 DNA follows: TGTGCCAGCAGCTTAGCAGGGTCAGATACGCAGTATTTT. It yields the protein CASSLAGSDTQYF.

V and J are TRBV25-1 and TRBJ2-6; no firm D call. This CDR3 comprises 16 residues. Germline CDR1 MGHDK, CDR2 SYGVNS. Trimming took 2 bases from V and 2 from J, leaving 10 bases between them. Here the CDR3 reads CASSEAPGAGANVLTF. The CDR3 bases are TGTGCCAGCAGTGAAGCGCCGGGCGCTGGGGCCAACGTCCTGACTTTC.

V usage is TRBV29-1 and J usage is TRBJ2-3, with D perhaps matching TRBD2 (6 bases). CDR1 is SQVTM and CDR2 is ANQGSEA in the germline V gene. The CDR3 has 11 residues. Trimming removed 7 bases at V and 6 bases at J, with 11 bases between. CDR3 amino acids: CSGLGMDTQYF. The CDR3 bases are TGCAGCGGACTAGGAATGGATACGCAGTATTTT.

This clone was detected only a few times. This chain uses TRBV7-8 with TRBJ2-1; perhaps TRBD1 as D (5 bases). V lost 1 base and J 4 bases, leaving 5 bases between the germline ends. Germline lookup yields CDR1 SGHVS and CDR2 FQNEAQ. There are 13 residues in the CDR3. CDR3 protein: CASSLGQYNEQFF. In DNA form, the CDR3 reads TGTGCCAGCAGCTTAGGACAGTACAATGAGCAGTTCTTC.

The table lists this clone with a few counts. The gene calls are TRBV29-1 and TRBJ2-1; D may be TRBD2 (5 bases). This CDR3 has 14 residues. Germline values: CDR1 SQVTM, CDR2 ANQGSEA. Trimming took off 6 bases at V and 3 bases at J, with 15 bases between the two ends. The CDR3: CSVEARGGYNEQFF. The CDR3 DNA reads as TGCAGCGTCGAGGCCAGAGGAGGCTACAATGAGCAGTTCTTC.

The V and J genes are TRBV7-2 and TRBJ1-2; 7 bases agree with TRBD1. With 4 bases clipped from V and 5 bases from J, the junction kept 4 bases outside the gene matches. Germline CDR1 SGHTA, CDR2 FQGNSA. The CDR3 is made up of 13 amino acids. The CDR3 reads CASSSRGWYGYTF. The DNA for the CDR3 is TGTGCCAGCAGCTCCAGGGGGTGGTATGGCTACACCTTC.

The V gene is TRBV7-2, the J gene TRBJ2-5; 7 bases fit TRBD1. Unmatched junction bases numbered 5, after V lost 0 bases and J lost 1 base. CDR3 length: 16 amino acids. Germline values: CDR1 SGHTA, CDR2 FQGNSA. The DNA of the CDR3 is TGTGCCAGCAGCTTAGCGCAAGCAGGGGGCCAAGAGACCCAGTACTTC. Its protein product is CASSLAQAGGQETQYF.